The sequence of this TCR beta chain was determined in a study of T cells in Graves' hyperthyroidism and ophthalmopathy. Study-level results: Most clonotypes expanded in thyroid above 0.001 were likewise present in blood.

This clonotype was observed at least ten times. Its antigen remains unidentified. The TCR beta CDR3 regions underwent amplification using RNA transcripts as the source. The HTBI primer set served for first-round RT-PCR of the TCR CDR3. TCRdb fed the multiplex PCR reads into MiXCR, producing one record per CDR3 protein. The table lists about 690,000 distinct CDR3 sequences, 15% to 20% of them singletons, with roughly a sixth in the top ten. Sequenced sample: blood. This receptor was identified in a man aged 45-60 years with Graves' hyperthyroidism.

CDR3 residues: CASSQRGQDTEAFF. Here the CDR3 DNA reads TGTGCCAGCAGTCAGAGGGGGCAGGATACTGAAGCTTTCTTT. The V call is TRBV27, the J call TRBJ1-1; 7 nucleotides align to TRBD1. CDR3 size: 14 residues. Germline assignment: CDR1 MNHEY and CDR2 SMNVEV (reference sequence). V gave up 5 bases and J gave up 5 bases; unmatched junction bases: 8.